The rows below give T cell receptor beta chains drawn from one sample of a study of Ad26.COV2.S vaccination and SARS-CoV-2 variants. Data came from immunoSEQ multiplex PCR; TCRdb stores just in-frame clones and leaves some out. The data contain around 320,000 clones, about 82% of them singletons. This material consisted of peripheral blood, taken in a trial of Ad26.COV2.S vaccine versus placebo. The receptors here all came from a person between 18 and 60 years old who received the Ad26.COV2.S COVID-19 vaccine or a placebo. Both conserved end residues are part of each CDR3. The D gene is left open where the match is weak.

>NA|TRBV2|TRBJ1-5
TGTGCCAGCAGTGGGAATTTTAATCAGCCCCAGCATTTT
CASSGNFNQPQHF
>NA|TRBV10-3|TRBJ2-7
TGTGCCATCAGTGAGACAAACTCCTACGAGCAGTACTTC
CAISETNSYEQYF
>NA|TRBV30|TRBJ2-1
TGTGCCTGGAGTTCAGGGCGCTCCTACAATGAGCAGTTCTTC
CAWSSGRSYNEQFF
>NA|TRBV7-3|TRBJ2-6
TGTGCCAGCAGCCCCCCGGGCGGTCCTGGCGTCCTGACTTTC
CASSPPGGPGVLTF
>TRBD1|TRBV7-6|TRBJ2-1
TGTGCCAGCAGCTTACGGGTTTCTCGGGGACAGGGAAATGAGCAGTTCTTC
CASSLRVSRGQGNEQFF
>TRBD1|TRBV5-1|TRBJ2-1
TGCGCCAGCAGCCCCACACCATCGACAGGGAGCAATGAGCAGTTCTTC
CASSPTPSTGSNEQFF
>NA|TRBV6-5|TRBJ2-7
TGTGCCAGCAGTCGGGCCGTGCGCTACGAGCAGTACTTC
CASSRAVRYEQYF
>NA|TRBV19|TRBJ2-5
TGTGCCAGTACCCAAGGTGAAGAGACCCAGTACTTC
CASTQGEETQYF
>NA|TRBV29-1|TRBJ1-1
TGCAGCGGACGGAACACTGAAGCTTTCTTT
CSGRNTEAFF
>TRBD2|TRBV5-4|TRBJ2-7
TGTGCCAGCAGCCTGCGGGGGGGCCTAATCTACGAGCAGTACTTC
CASSLRGGLIYEQYF
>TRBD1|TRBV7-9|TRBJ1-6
TGTGCCAGCAGCCCCAGGACAGGGAGCAATTCACCCCTCCACTTT
CASSPRTGSNSPLHF
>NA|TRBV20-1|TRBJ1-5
TGCAGTGCTAGTAGTGGGCGAGTAGGTCAGCCCCAGCATTTT
CSASSGRVGQPQHF
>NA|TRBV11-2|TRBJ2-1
TGTGCCAGCAGCTTAGTCGGGGCCCCCGGTGAGCAGTTCTTC
CASSLVGAPGEQFF
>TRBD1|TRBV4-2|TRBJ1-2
TGTGCCAGCAGCCGCCCGACAGGGCCCTTTGACTATGGCTACACCTTC
CASSRPTGPFDYGYTF
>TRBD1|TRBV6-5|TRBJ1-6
TGTGCCGCTCGGGGACAGCCTAATTCACCCCTCCACTTT
CAARGQPNSPLHF
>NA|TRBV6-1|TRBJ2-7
TGTGCCAGCAGTGACGGCGTACGCGAGCAGTACTTC
CASSDGVREQYF
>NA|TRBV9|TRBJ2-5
TGTGCCAGCAGCCCCCGGGGAGGAGAGACCCAGTACTTC
CASSPRGGETQYF